The clone carrying this TCR beta chain was seen once. The antigen is unknown. The source of the sample is a study of T cell responses to AZD1222 COVID-19 vaccine. The study's findings and limits: After two AZD1222 doses, spike-specific TCR breadth and depth rose versus day 0. Recipients of AZD1222 seropositive at baseline numbered only 5 or 6. Spike-spanning, vaccine-associated CD4 TCRs were dominant at 160-218 and 743-854. In all cases, repertoires were sampled only after the peak T cell response.

The CDR3 runs 15 residues. CDR1 SGHAT and CDR2 FQDESV come from the germline V gene (reference sequence). The junction had 12 bases not matched to a gene; V was cut back by 7 bases and J by 10 bases. This table comes from immunoSEQ multiplex PCR, and its TCRdb copy is limited to in-frame clones, with some not included. The repertoire holds approximately 180,000 clones, approximately 90% seen once, with roughly 25% in the top ten. The TCR comes from an adult who received the AZD1222 COVID-19 vaccine. Source: peripheral blood, taken 28 days after the second AZD1222 dose. V and J are TRBV11-1 and TRBJ2-1; TRBD2 agrees at 11 bases. CDR3 coding DNA: TGTGCCAGCACCGCCGCTATGGGACTAGCGGTGGAGCAGTTCTTC. Encoded protein: CASTAAMGLAVEQFF.